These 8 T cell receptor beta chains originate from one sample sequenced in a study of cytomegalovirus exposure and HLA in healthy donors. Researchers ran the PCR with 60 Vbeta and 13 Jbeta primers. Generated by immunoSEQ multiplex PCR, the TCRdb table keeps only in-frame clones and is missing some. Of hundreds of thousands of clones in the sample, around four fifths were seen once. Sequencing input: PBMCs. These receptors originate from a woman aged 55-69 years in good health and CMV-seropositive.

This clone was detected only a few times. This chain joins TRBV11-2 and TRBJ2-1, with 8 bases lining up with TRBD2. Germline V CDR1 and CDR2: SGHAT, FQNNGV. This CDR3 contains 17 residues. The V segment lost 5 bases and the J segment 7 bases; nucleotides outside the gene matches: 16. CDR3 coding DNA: TGTGCCAGCAGCCTTAAACCCGCTAGCGGGTATCAAAATGAGCAGTTCTTC. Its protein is CASSLKPASGYQNEQFF.

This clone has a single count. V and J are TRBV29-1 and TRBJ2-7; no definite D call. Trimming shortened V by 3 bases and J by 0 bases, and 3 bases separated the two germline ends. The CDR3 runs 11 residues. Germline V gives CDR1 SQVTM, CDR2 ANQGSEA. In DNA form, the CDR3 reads TGCAGCGTTGAGAGCTCCTACGAGCAGTACTTC. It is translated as CSVESSYEQYF.

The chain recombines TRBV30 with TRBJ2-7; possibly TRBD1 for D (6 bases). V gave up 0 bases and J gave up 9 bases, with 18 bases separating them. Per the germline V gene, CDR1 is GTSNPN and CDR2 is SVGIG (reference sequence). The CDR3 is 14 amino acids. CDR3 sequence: CAWSVGGTQIVQYF. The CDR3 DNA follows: TGTGCCTGGAGTGTAGGGGGTACCCAAATTGTGCAGTACTTC.

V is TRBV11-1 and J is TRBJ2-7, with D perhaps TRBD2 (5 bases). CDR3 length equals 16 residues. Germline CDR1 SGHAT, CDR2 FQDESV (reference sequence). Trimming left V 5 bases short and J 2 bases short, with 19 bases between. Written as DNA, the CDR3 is TGTGCCAGCAGCCCCCGACGGGGAGCGGAGACCTACGAGCAGTACTTC. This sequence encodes CASSPRRGAETYEQYF.

The CDR3 region is CSVDQEGELFF. The CDR3 bases are TGCAGCGTTGACCAGGAAGGGGAGCTGTTTTTT. This chain connects TRBV29-1 to TRBJ2-2; no clear D. This CDR3 comprises 11 residues. The V and J ends lost 3 bases and 8 bases respectively, with 7 bases between them. Germline CDR1 and CDR2: SQVTM and ANQGSEA.

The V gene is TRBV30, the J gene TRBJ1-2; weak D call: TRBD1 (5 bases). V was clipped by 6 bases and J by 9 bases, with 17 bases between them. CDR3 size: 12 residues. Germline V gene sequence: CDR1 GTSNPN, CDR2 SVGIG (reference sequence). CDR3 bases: TGTGCCTGCCCTGGGGCAGGCCCGAGCTACACCTTC. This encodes CACPGAGPSYTF.

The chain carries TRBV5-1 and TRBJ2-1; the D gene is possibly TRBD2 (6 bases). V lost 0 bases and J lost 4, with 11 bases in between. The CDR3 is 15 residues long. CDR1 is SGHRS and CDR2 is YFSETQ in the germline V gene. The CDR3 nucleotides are TGCGCCAGCAGCTTGGACGGGAGCCCTTACAATGAGCAGTTCTTC. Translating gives CASSLDGSPYNEQFF.

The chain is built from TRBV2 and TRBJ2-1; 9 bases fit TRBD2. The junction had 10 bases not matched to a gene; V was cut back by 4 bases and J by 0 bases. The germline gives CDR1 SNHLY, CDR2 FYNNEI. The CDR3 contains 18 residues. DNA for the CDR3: TGTGCCAGCAGTGGAGGAGGCGGGAGGGGGGGCTCCTACAATGAGCAGTTCTTC. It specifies CASSGGGGRGGSYNEQFF.